Listed below are T cell receptor beta chains from one sample, sequenced in a study of CD8 T cells in ankylosing spondylitis. One entry per CDR3 protein, called by TCRdb with MiXCR from the 5' RACE reads. The sample consists of about 39,000 distinct CDR3 sequences, over 3.5% of them appearing once. Sequenced sample: blood, either unsorted or a sorted T cell fraction (not recorded which). Source of these receptors: a female donor with ankylosing spondylitis or in good health (not recorded which). CDR3s include the opening cysteine and the closing phenylalanine or tryptophan. Each record gives: D gene, V gene, J gene, clone size, CDR3 DNA, CDR3 protein. The D gene is left open where the match is weak. Only part of the rows carry a size: once, few, many, or a class if the clone is expanded.

TRBD2,TRBV9,TRBJ2-3,.,TGTGCCAGCAGCCTCAGGACTAGCGGGGGGACTAGCACAGATACGCAGTATTTT,CASSLRTSGGTSTDTQYF
TRBD2,TRBV9,TRBJ2-1,many,TGTGCCAGCGCTAGGACTAGCGGGGGTGATGAGCAGTTCTTC,CASARTSGGDEQFF
.,TRBV9,TRBJ2-2,many,TGTGCCAGCAGCGTAGAATGGGGGACGAACACCGGGGAGCTGTTTTTT,CASSVEWGTNTGELFF
.,TRBV9,TRBJ1-1,many,TGTGCCAGCAGCGGTCGGGGAAGGACGCCCCCGGAAGCTTTCTTT,CASSGRGRTPPEAFF
.,TRBV9,TRBJ2-2,many,TGTGCCAGCAGCGGAGGGAGGCGGAGGGGGGCGGCCCAGAACACCGGGGAGCTGTTTTTT,CASSGGRRRGAAQNTGELFF
TRBD1,TRBV9,TRBJ2-5,many,TGTGCCAGCAGCCCTGGACAGGGGTCGGAGACCCAGTACTTC,CASSPGQGSETQYF
.,TRBV9,TRBJ1-2,.,TGTGCCAGCAGCGTAGGGGGGCCCTATGGCTACACCTTC,CASSVGGPYGYTF
.,TRBV9,TRBJ1-2,many,TGTGCCAGCAGCAAGAGGGGGGTTGACTATGGCTACACCTTC,CASSKRGVDYGYTF
.,TRBV9,TRBJ2-2,many,TGTGCCAGCAGCGTACTAACCAGCCCATCCATCGCGAACACCGGGGAGCTGTTTTTT,CASSVLTSPSIANTGELFF
.,TRBV9,TRBJ1-1,many,TGTGCCAGCAGCCAGGGTTTAAACACTGAAGCTTTCTTT,CASSQGLNTEAFF
TRBD1,TRBV9,TRBJ1-3,many,TGTGCCAGCAGCGTAACAGGGGGGAAAGGGGACACCATATATTTT,CASSVTGGKGDTIYF
.,TRBV9,TRBJ1-5,many,TGTGCCAGCAGCGCAGGTGATCAGCCCCAGCATTTT,CASSAGDQPQHF
.,TRBV9,TRBJ1-2,many,TGTGCCAGCAGCGTTGGGAGCACCTTTATCAACAACTATGGCTACACCTTC,CASSVGSTFINNYGYTF
.,TRBV9,TRBJ2-2,many,TGTGCCAGCAGCGCCGGACCGTTCGCGAACACCGGGGAGCTGTTTTTT,CASSAGPFANTGELFF
TRBD1,TRBV6-4,TRBJ1-6,few,TGTGCCAGCAACCAAACAGGGGTTTATAATTCACCCCTCCACTTT,CASNQTGVYNSPLHF
.,TRBV9,TRBJ2-3,few,TGTGCCAGCAGCGGTCTCGGGGCTAGCACAGATACGCAGTATTTT,CASSGLGASTDTQYF
TRBD1,TRBV9,TRBJ1-3,many,TGTGCCAGCAGCCGGACGGGACAGGGAAACACCATATATTTT,CASSRTGQGNTIYF
.,TRBV9,TRBJ2-3,many,TGTGCCAGCAGCGTTACAAGTGGTAAAGATACGCAGTATTTT,CASSVTSGKDTQYF
TRBD2,TRBV9,TRBJ2-3,few,TGTGCCAGCAGCGTAGGCCCGACTAGCGGGGCCACAGATACGCAGTATTTT,CASSVGPTSGATDTQYF
.,TRBV9,TRBJ2-1,many,TGTGCCAGCAGCGTAGAAGGTCGGTGGGACAATGAGCAGTTCTTC,CASSVEGRWDNEQFF
.,TRBV9,TRBJ2-5,.,TGTGCCAGCAGCGTAGGGGACACGGCTGTCCAAGAGACCCAGTACTTC,CASSVGDTAVQETQYF
TRBD1,TRBV9,TRBJ1-5,many,TGTGCCAGCAGCGCCGGACAGGAACCTTGGCAGCCCCAGCATTTT,CASSAGQEPWQPQHF